This TCR beta chain stems from a study of spatial heterogeneity in lung cancer. Study at large: Raw reads contained each unique TCR and UMI combination more than ten times on average.

Overall study results and limits: Blood carried ubiquitous expanded tumor TCRs more at resection than follow-up.

TCRdb passed the 5' RACE reads through MiXCR, listing each CDR3 protein once. The sample contains 30,000 to 50,000 distinct CDR3 sequences, about 6% of which appear only once. Time point reported: sample taken at primary tumor resection. Whole RNA was taken from tumor, nontumor lung or frozen PBMC; it was then sequenced unsorted. The donors were about 72 patients with non-small cell lung cancer that was early-stage and untreated. To note about this clonotype: What it recognizes is unknown.

V gave up 1 base and J gave up 3 bases, with 10 bases separating them. The CDR3 extends over 16 amino acids. Germline V gives CDR1 SGHVS, CDR2 FQNEAQ. The chain couples TRBV7-8 to TRBJ1-6; D is perhaps TRBD1 (6 bases). Here the sequenced sample was PBMCs, taken at surgery. The source is a male donor with early-stage non-small cell lung cancer. This CDR3 is CASSLGGGGYNSPLHF. As DNA, the CDR3 is TGTGCCAGCAGCTTAGGGGGGGGCGGCTATAATTCACCCCTCCACTTT. Based on the CDR3 plus reference TRBV7-8 and TRBJ1-6, the full variable domain is GAGVSQSPRYKVAKRGQDVALRCDPISGHVSLFWYQQALGQGPEFLTYFQNEAQLDKSGLPSDRFFAERPEGSVSTLKIQRTQQEDSAVYLCASSLGGGGYNSPLHFGNGTRLTVT.